One sample yielded the 10 T cell receptor beta chains listed below, sequenced in a study of T cells in Graves' hyperthyroidism and ophthalmopathy. RNA transcripts gave rise to amplified TCR beta CDR3 regions. A first-round RT-PCR of the TCR CDR3 used the HTBI primer set. TCRdb used MiXCR to reprocess the multiplex PCR reads, holding one entry per CDR3 protein. The sample gives fewer than 650,000 distinct CDR3 sequences, 14% of which show up once; roughly 14% is in the top ten. The sequencing input was blood. These receptors were obtained from a woman in her thirties or forties with Graves' hyperthyroidism.

This clonotype has ten or more counts. The CDR3 sequence: CASRVNTEAFF. CDR3 nucleotides: TGTGCCAGCCGGGTTAACACTGAAGCTTTCTTT. This chain joins TRBV28 and TRBJ1-1; unclear D gene. The CDR3 is 11 amino acids. V lost 8 bases, J lost 2 bases, and 6 bases lay in between. Germline lookup yields CDR1 MDHEN and CDR2 SYDVKM.

A note on this clonotype: This could be a read error, since a much larger clone is one nucleotide away. The chain uses TRBV28 and TRBJ2-7; no firm D call. The ends were cut back, 6 bases at V and 2 bases at J, with 14 bases in the middle. Germline V gene lookup returns CDR1 MDHEN and CDR2 SYDVKM. The length of the CDR3 is 14 residues. The CDR3 is CASSSAVLTYEQYF. The CDR3 region has the DNA TGTGCCAGCAGCTCGGCAGTCCTAACCTACGAGCAGTACTTC.

The chain has TRBV25-1 and TRBJ2-3; no reliable D call. This CDR3 comprises 14 residues. The V and J ends lost 0 bases and 5 bases respectively, with 9 bases between them. Per the germline V gene, CDR1 is MGHDK and CDR2 is SYGVNS. DNA for the CDR3: TGTGCCAGCAGTGAATATATTCTGGGAGATACGCAGTATTTT. It yields the protein CASSEYILGDTQYF.

The chain uses TRBV29-1 and TRBJ2-1, with TRBD2 matching over 8 bases. Looked up from germline, CDR1 is SQVTM and CDR2 is ANQGSEA. With V trimmed by 3 bases and J by 4 bases, 11 bases remained unmatched. This CDR3 has 16 residues. CDR3 DNA sequence: TGCAGCGTTGAGGACCACGGACTAGCAGCGTACAATGAGCAGTTCTTC. Amino acids: CSVEDHGLAAYNEQFF.

A remark on this clonotype: A junction end diverges from the germline sequence, so it may reflect a read error. This sequence joins TRBV27 and TRBJ2-5; perhaps D is TRBD1 or TRBD2 (5 bases each). CDR1 MNHEY and CDR2 SMNVEV come from the germline V gene (reference sequence). CDR3 length: 15 amino acids. The CDR3 protein is CASSSRDPVLETRYF. For the CDR3, the DNA is TGTGCCAGCAGTTCTCGGGACCCCGTGTTGGAGACCCGGTACTTC.

This clonotype was counted at least ten times. CDR3 nucleotide sequence: TGCGCCAGCAGTGAGTTTAGGACTAGCGGCACAGATACGCAGTATTTT. Amino acid sequence: CASSEFRTSGTDTQYF. This rearrangement joins TRBV10-1 to TRBJ2-3; 9 bases map to TRBD2. V lost 1 base to trimming and J lost 1 base; unmatched junction nucleotides: 3. Germline CDR1 and CDR2: WNHNN and SYGVQD (reference sequence). The CDR3 covers 16 residues.

Many counts were recorded for this clonotype. V and J are TRBV10-3 and TRBJ1-1, with D perhaps matching TRBD1 (5 bases). The CDR3 sequence is 13 residues long. Trimming took 4 bases from V and 1 from J, leaving 7 bases between them. CDR1 is ENHRY and CDR2 is SYGVKD in the germline V gene. DNA for the CDR3: TGTGCCATCAGTGGGGGGACGAACACTGAAGCTTTCTTT. Its protein product is CAISGGTNTEAFF.

The V gene is TRBV2, the J gene TRBJ2-5; tentatively, D is TRBD2 (6 bases). Between the trimmed V and J ends, which lost 6 bases and 1 base, there was a span of 18 bases. Per the germline V gene, CDR1 is SNHLY and CDR2 is FYNNEI. The CDR3 is made up of 16 amino acids. This CDR3 reads CASREDPGLVQETQYF. The CDR3 DNA sequence: TGTGCCAGCAGAGAGGATCCGGGACTGGTCCAAGAGACCCAGTACTTC.

This clonotype was observed at least ten times. This chain joins TRBV29-1 and TRBJ1-4, with TRBD1 matching over 7 bases. Per germline, CDR1 SQVTM and CDR2 ANQGSEA. After removal of 6 bases from V and 4 bases from J, the junction contained 8 bases not matched to a gene. The CDR3 runs to 14 residues. The CDR3 loop reads CSVAGTADNEKLFF. The CDR3 region has the DNA TGCAGCGTCGCCGGGACAGCCGATAATGAAAAACTGTTTTTT.

This clonotype was recorded many times. This chain connects TRBV28 to TRBJ2-7; D may be TRBD1 (7 bases). Germline V gives CDR1 MDHEN, CDR2 SYDVKM. This CDR3 is built from 15 residues. Trimming left V 1 base short and J 1 base short, with 11 bases between. The CDR3 coding sequence is TGTGCCAGCAGTTTATCGACAGGGACTTCCTACGAGCAGTACTTC. This translates into CASSLSTGTSYEQYF.